This is a list of T cell receptor beta chains from one sample in a study of blood T cell repertoires in COVID-19. Profiled with immunoSEQ multiplex PCR; TCRdb holds only in-frame clones, not every one. The sample lists hundreds of thousands of clones; 80% to 90% were seen once. The sample was peripheral blood. Receptors originate from a woman younger than 45 with acute or convalescent COVID-19. Each CDR3 is given with its conserved first and last residue.

TRBV2,CASSEAGQGLRFF
TRBV27,CASSLSAGGLETQYF
TRBV20-1,CSARSDYGYTF
TRBV6-6,CASSRVTSTDTQYF
TRBV10-3,CAIRGEGNSPLHF
TRBV7-2,CASSPPVGVWAEAFF
TRBV7-9,CASSLLQGNTEAFF
TRBV7-6,CASSRGQGASPEAFF
TRBV5-1,CASSPWTADTQYF
TRBV10-2,CASSVGGGFPSTDTQYF
TRBV7-9,CASSFRGAETQYF
TRBV4-1,CASSQYSGTLYGELFF
TRBV7-9,CASSSDRRNTEAFF
TRBV7-3,CASSLLRGSYNEQFF
TRBV9,CASAGAGAHNEQFF
TRBV28,CASSLEGKGLYNEQFF
TRBV6-1,CASSRDRGLPLTLHF
TRBV10-3,CAIRGTGGETQYF
TRBV9,CASSGDNFGYGYTF
TRBV7-8,CASSSQLAGGFYNEQFF
TRBV2,CASRTSANEQYF
TRBV6-6,CASREDTEAFF